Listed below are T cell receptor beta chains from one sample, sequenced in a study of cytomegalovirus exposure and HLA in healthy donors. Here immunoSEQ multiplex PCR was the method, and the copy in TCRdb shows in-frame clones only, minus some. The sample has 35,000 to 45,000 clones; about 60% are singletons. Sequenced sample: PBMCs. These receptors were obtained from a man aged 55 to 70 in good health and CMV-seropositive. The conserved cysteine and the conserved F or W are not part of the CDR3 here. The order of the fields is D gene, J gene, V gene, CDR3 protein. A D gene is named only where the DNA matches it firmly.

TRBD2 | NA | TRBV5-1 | ASKLSSGQETQY
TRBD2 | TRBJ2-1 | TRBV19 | ASSRSGSSYNEQF
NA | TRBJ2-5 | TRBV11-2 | ASSLTIGEETQY
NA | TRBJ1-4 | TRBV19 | ASNRGRGYEKLF
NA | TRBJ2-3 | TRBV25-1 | ASRSLDPYSTDTQY
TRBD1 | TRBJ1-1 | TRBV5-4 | ASSLAGGFWTEAF
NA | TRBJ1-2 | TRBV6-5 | ASSSSGDKGYGYT
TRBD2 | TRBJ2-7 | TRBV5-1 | ASSPGTSGEIYEQY
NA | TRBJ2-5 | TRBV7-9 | ASSSRDIGETQY
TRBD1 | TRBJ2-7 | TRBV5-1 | ASSLTGQGINEQY
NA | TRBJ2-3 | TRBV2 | ASSVSRADTQY
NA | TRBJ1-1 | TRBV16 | ASSQSNVQGTEAF
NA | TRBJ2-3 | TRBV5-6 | ASSLEQDTQY